Sequencing of this T cell receptor (beta chain) was carried out in a study of T cell repertoires in cytomegalovirus infection. This clonotype has only a few counts. One entry per CDR3 protein results from TCRdb running MiXCR on the reads. This table holds approximately 180,000 distinct CDR3 sequences, approximately 18% found once. This receptor was taken from a human donor in good health (CMV status not recorded). Some clones in this sample may be carry-over from other donors' samples. The sample comprised CD8+ T cells from PBMCs.

The CDR3 DNA is TGCGCCAGCAATCCGACCCGATTACGTAGGAACACTGAAGCTTTCTTT. Encoded protein: CASNPTRLRRNTEAFF. V gene TRBV23-1 combines with J gene TRBJ1-1; no definite D call. TRBV23-1 counts as an open reading frame of uncertain function. The V gene lost 7 bases and the J gene lost 1 base, with 19 bases spanning the gap. There are 16 residues in the CDR3.